A selection of T cell receptor beta chains follows, all from one sample in a study of neurological immune-mediated disorders. TCRdb independently ran MiXCR on the 5' RACE reads; one entry per CDR3 protein. In the table there are around 50,000 distinct CDR3 sequences, 3% to 4% of which are singletons. Sequences were obtained from PBMCs. All receptors come from a woman in her twenties or thirties with multiple sclerosis. Each CDR3 is given with its conserved first and last residue. Fields, in order: J gene, D gene, V gene, clone size, CDR3 protein, CDR3 DNA. D genes are given only for firm matches. The size field reads how often the clone was seen (once, few, many) or a class if it is expanded.

j_call: TRBJ2-3
d_call: TRBD1
v_call: TRBV7-2
clone_size: many
cdr3_aa: CASSSRDRVTDTQYF
cdr3_nt: TGTGCCAGCAGCAGCCGGGACAGGGTGACAGATACGCAGTATTTT

j_call: TRBJ1-1
d_call: -
v_call: TRBV12-3/TRBV12-4
clone_size: many
cdr3_aa: CASRAGGLSNTEAFF
cdr3_nt: TGTGCCAGCAGAGCGGGGGGTCTTTCGAACACTGAAGCTTTCTTT

j_call: TRBJ2-1
d_call: TRBD2
v_call: TRBV12-3/TRBV12-4
clone_size: many
cdr3_aa: CASRRTSGDNEQFF
cdr3_nt: TGTGCCAGCAGACGGACTAGCGGGGACAATGAGCAGTTCTTC

j_call: TRBJ1-1
d_call: -
v_call: TRBV6-1
clone_size: many
cdr3_aa: CASAIGGPETEAFF
cdr3_nt: TGTGCCTCCGCCATCGGGGGTCCGGAGACTGAAGCTTTCTTT

j_call: TRBJ1-3
d_call: -
v_call: TRBV29-1
clone_size: many
cdr3_aa: CSVGHSGNTIYF
cdr3_nt: TGCAGCGTCGGGCACTCTGGAAACACCATATATTTT

j_call: TRBJ2-2
d_call: -
v_call: TRBV20-1
clone_size: many
cdr3_aa: CSARTVLSSNTGELFF
cdr3_nt: TGCAGTGCTAGGACGGTCCTGTCTTCGAACACCGGGGAGCTGTTTTTT

j_call: TRBJ2-1
d_call: TRBD2
v_call: TRBV6-6
clone_size: many
cdr3_aa: CASSYPLAGGPSTYNEQFF
cdr3_nt: TGTGCCAGCAGTTACCCCCTAGCGGGAGGGCCCTCTACCTACAATGAGCAGTTCTTC

j_call: TRBJ1-1
d_call: -
v_call: TRBV7-9
clone_size: many
cdr3_aa: CASSFKAYGRTEAFF
cdr3_nt: TGTGCCAGCAGCTTTAAGGCTTACGGGCGGACTGAAGCTTTCTTT

j_call: TRBJ2-3
d_call: -
v_call: TRBV20-1
clone_size: many
cdr3_aa: CSAKGPTDTQYF
cdr3_nt: TGCAGTGCTAAAGGCCCGACAGATACGCAGTATTTT

j_call: TRBJ2-7
d_call: -
v_call: TRBV5-1
clone_size: many
cdr3_aa: CASSLVGISYEQYF
cdr3_nt: TGCGCCAGCAGCTTGGTCGGGATTTCCTACGAGCAGTACTTC

j_call: TRBJ2-2
d_call: -
v_call: TRBV9
clone_size: few
cdr3_aa: CASSVAPPGELFF
cdr3_nt: TGTGCCAGCAGCGTAGCTCCGCCCGGGGAGCTGTTTTTT

j_call: TRBJ1-2
d_call: -
v_call: TRBV6-5
clone_size: many
cdr3_aa: CASRLDGGYTF
cdr3_nt: TGTGCCAGCAGGCTGGATGGCGGCTACACCTTC

j_call: TRBJ2-7
d_call: TRBD2
v_call: TRBV7-2
clone_size: many
cdr3_aa: CASSSPRLAGTSYEQYF
cdr3_nt: TGTGCCAGCAGCTCGCCAAGACTAGCGGGAACATCCTACGAGCAGTACTTC

j_call: TRBJ2-1
d_call: TRBD1
v_call: TRBV5-5
clone_size: many
cdr3_aa: CASSPRSTGTNEQFF
cdr3_nt: TGTGCCAGCAGCCCGCGATCGACAGGGACCAATGAGCAGTTCTTC

j_call: TRBJ1-2
d_call: TRBD1
v_call: TRBV4-1
clone_size: many
cdr3_aa: CASSQEVFGTGPGYTF
cdr3_nt: TGCGCCAGCAGCCAAGAGGTTTTCGGGACAGGGCCCGGCTACACCTTC

j_call: TRBJ1-6
d_call: -
v_call: TRBV27
clone_size: many
cdr3_aa: CASSRDDPGENSPLNF
cdr3_nt: TGTGCCAGCAGTCGGGATGACCCCGGGGAGAATTCACCCCTCAACTTT

j_call: TRBJ1-1
d_call: -
v_call: TRBV20-1
clone_size: many
cdr3_aa: CSAGSRGTEAFF
cdr3_nt: TGCAGTGCTGGTTCACGGGGCACTGAAGCTTTCTTT